The 8 T cell receptor beta chains presented below share a single source sample, sequenced in a study of blood T cell repertoires in COVID-19. Sequencing was performed with immunoSEQ multiplex PCR; in TCRdb, only in-frame clones are kept and a portion is missing. The data show hundreds of thousands of clones, 90% seen once. Sequencing was performed on PBMCs or T cells enriched from blood (not recorded which). These receptors all stem from a woman aged 18-30 years with acute COVID-19.

The V gene is TRBV4-1, the J gene TRBJ1-4, with 8 bases lining up with TRBD1. The CDR3 sequence is 20 residues long. V trimming: 0 bases; J trimming: 3 bases; junction bases outside the gene matches: 15. CDR1 and CDR2 from the germline V gene are MGHRA and YSYEKL. The CDR3: CASSQDPGQEFRLANEKLFF. CDR3 coding DNA: TGCGCCAGCAGCCAAGATCCGGGACAGGAGTTTCGTTTAGCTAATGAAAAACTGTTTTTT.

V gene TRBV6-5 combines with J gene TRBJ1-1; 9 positions agree with TRBD1. The CDR3 runs to 14 residues. Germline CDR1 is MNHEY and CDR2 is SVGAGI. V trimming: 8 bases; J trimming: 4 bases; junction bases outside the gene matches: 8. CDR3 DNA: TGTGCCAGCTCCGAGACAGGGGGAGGCACTGAAGCTTTCTTT. This translates into CASSETGGGTEAFF.

The chain employs TRBV4-1 and TRBJ2-1; perhaps TRBD2 as D (7 bases). Germline CDR1 is MGHRA and CDR2 is YSYEKL. V lost 5 bases, J lost 3 bases, and 11 bases lay in between. CDR3 size: 14 residues. The CDR3 spells CASSTGGLYNEQFF. The CDR3 DNA is TGCGCCAGCAGCACCGGGGGGCTCTACAATGAGCAGTTCTTC.

The V call is TRBV27, the J call TRBJ2-1; 8 bases fit TRBD2. V was pared by 4 bases and J by 4 bases, with 6 bases of the junction left unmatched. This CDR3 region has 15 residues. Germline V gives CDR1 MNHEY, CDR2 SMNVEV (reference sequence). For the CDR3, the DNA is TGTGCCAGCAGTTCGTTAGCGGGATTATACAATGAGCAGTTCTTC. It yields the protein CASSSLAGLYNEQFF.

This clone was observed a handful of times. The genes are TRBV7-8 and TRBJ1-1; D not resolved. This CDR3 comprises 15 residues. Germline-derived CDR1 and CDR2 are SGHVS and FQNEAQ. With 1 base removed from V and 1 base from J, the gap between germline ends came to 10 bases. DNA of the CDR3: TGTGCCAGCAGCTTAGAGCGGCACAGGAACACTGAAGCTTTCTTT. It encodes CASSLERHRNTEAFF.

The genes are TRBV28 and TRBJ2-3; the match to TRBD1 covers 8 bases. The CDR3 is made up of 14 amino acids. J lost 1 base, V lost 6 bases, and 3 bases had no gene match. Germline V gene sequence: CDR1 MDHEN, CDR2 SYDVKM. The CDR3 bases are TGTGCCAGCAGGATGACAGGGGGCACAGATACGCAGTATTTT. Amino acids: CASRMTGGTDTQYF.

The chain joins TRBV5-1 to TRBJ2-2, with 8 bases lining up with TRBD2. CDR3 length: 15 amino acids. Germline CDR1 reads SGHRS; CDR2 reads YFSETQ. The J segment lost 6 bases and the V segment lost 2 bases, leaving 6 bases of the junction unmatched. DNA of the CDR3: TGCGCCAGCAGCTTAGCGGGAGTCCCCTCCGGGGAGCTGTTTTTT. Its protein product is CASSLAGVPSGELFF.

The chain joins TRBV6-5 to TRBJ2-3; 10 bases fit TRBD1. This CDR3 has 15 residues. Germline lookup yields CDR1 MNHEY and CDR2 SVGAGI. With 5 bases clipped from V and 2 bases from J, the junction kept 4 bases outside the gene matches. In DNA form, the CDR3 reads TGTGCCAGCAGTCGACAGGGGGCCCCCACAGATACGCAGTATTTT. Encoded protein: CASSRQGAPTDTQYF.